This T cell receptor beta chain is drawn from a study of T cell repertoires in cytomegalovirus infection. Study-level information: Indications came from public TCR beta signatures; they pointed to CMV infection and to a matching HLA type. Study results and limitations: Individuals carrying CMV plus the relevant HLA were identified by cumulative frequency of public TCR beta families. There were HLA-C-restricted CMV-specific TCR beta clonotypes dominating the ex vivo response.

This clonotype was seen repeatedly, ten times or more. Its antigen remains unidentified. TCRdb analysed the reads with MiXCR anew, one entry per CDR3 protein. The sample lists around 230,000 distinct CDR3 sequences, about 5.9% occurring once. This receptor was identified in a human donor in good health (CMV status not recorded). Some clones in this sample may be carry-over from other donors' samples. Sample: PBMCs.

CDR3 nucleotide sequence: TGCAGCGTGTCGGTAGAAACGAACACTGAAGCTTTCTTT. It specifies CSVSVETNTEAFF. The V gene is TRBV29-1, the J gene TRBJ1-1; D is unresolved. CDR3 length: 13 amino acids. V was pared by 6 bases and J by 1 base, with 12 bases between. Germline CDR1 is SQVTM and CDR2 is ANQGSEA.